The clone carrying this T cell receptor (beta chain) came up a few times. Antigen unknown. The sample belongs to a study of cytomegalovirus exposure and HLA in healthy donors. Whole-study findings and limits: Several top significant clusters appeared, in a later analysis, to be linked to common viral pathogens. Available immune exposure information was restricted to CMV serostatus only.

PCR primers comprised 60 Vbeta and 13 Jbeta primers. The repertoire was sequenced with immunoSEQ multiplex PCR; TCRdb's copy has only in-frame clones and lacks some. The sample has 150,000 or so clones, around 67% seen once. The junction had 7 bases not matched to a gene; V was cut back by 5 bases and J by 6 bases. CDR1 and CDR2 from the germline V gene are KGHSH and LQKENI. The CDR3 totals 14 residues. There were likely unrecorded immune exposures, though donors were nominally healthy when sampled. This TCR was sampled from a woman between 18 and 30 years old in good health and CMV-seronegative. The sequenced sample consisted of PBMCs. V and J are TRBV18 and TRBJ2-7, with 10 bases identical to TRBD1. The CDR3: CASSSNGQGVEQYV. The CDR3 coding sequence is TGTGCCAGCTCATCAAACGGACAGGGGGTCGAGCAGTACGTC.